Below, 15 T cell receptor beta chains from the same sample are listed, as sequenced in a study of Tregs in tolerant kidney transplant recipients. TCRdb's copy holds only in-frame clones and misses some; the assay was immunoSEQ multiplex PCR. The table has approximately 99,000 clones, 90% seen once. The specimen was CD4+ T cells from blood, collected before the transplant. The source of these receptors is a human donor who received a combined kidney and bone marrow transplant.

This clone has just one count. This chain uses TRBV5-3 with TRBJ2-3; D gene unclear. TRBV5-3 is flagged as an ORF with uncertain function. The V gene lost 0 bases and the J gene lost 2 bases, with 7 bases spanning the gap. This CDR3 contains 14 residues. CDR3 in DNA: TGTGCCAGAAGCTTGGTTGGGCCCACAGATACGCAGTATTTT. This gives the protein CARSLVGPTDTQYF.

The chain couples TRBV10-2 to TRBJ1-1, with 10 bases identical to TRBD1. With 7 bases clipped from V and 3 bases from J, the junction kept 14 bases outside the gene matches. CDR1 is WSHSY and CDR2 is SAAADI in the germline V gene. This CDR3 is 17 amino acids long. The CDR3 DNA sequence: TGCGCCAGCACTTCGACAGGGGGCCTTCGAAGGGACACTGAAGCTTTCTTT. Amino acid sequence: CASTSTGGLRRDTEAFF.

The chain combines TRBV13 with TRBJ2-7; 9 bases are a match to TRBD1. Per the germline V gene, CDR1 is PRHDT and CDR2 is FYEKMQ (reference sequence). The CDR3 runs to 14 residues. Losses at the gene ends were 6 bases for V and 0 bases for J; bases not matched to a gene: 3. The CDR3, as DNA: TGTGCCAGCAGGAGGGGACAGGGCTCCTACGAGCAGTACTTC. Translation gives CASRRGQGSYEQYF. The whole variable domain, filled in from reference TRBV13 and TRBJ2-7, reads AAGVIQSPRHLIKEKRETATLKCYPIPRHDTVYWYQQGPGQDPQFLISFYEKMQSDKGSIPDRFSAQQFSDYHSELNMSSLELGDSALYFCASRRGQGSYEQYFGPGTRLTVT.

This clone came up a few times. The chain carries TRBV11-2 and TRBJ1-6, with D possibly TRBD1 on 5 matching bases. Trimming left V 1 base short and J 10 bases short, with 11 bases between. Germline values: CDR1 SGHAT, CDR2 FQNNGV. CDR3 length equals 14 residues. CDR3 amino acids: CASSLVARESPLHF. CDR3 nucleotides: TGTGCCAGCAGCTTAGTCGCCAGGGAATCACCCCTCCACTTT.

The chain has TRBV19 and TRBJ1-2; 7 nucleotides line up with TRBD1. Looked up from germline, CDR1 is LNHDA and CDR2 is SQIVND (reference sequence). With V trimmed by 7 bases and J by 2 bases, 7 bases remained unmatched. This CDR3 comprises 14 residues. The CDR3 region is CASTPGQQNYGYTF. The CDR3 DNA reads as TGTGCCAGTACCCCGGGACAGCAAAACTATGGCTACACCTTC.

J is TRBJ1-4 and V is TRBV2; unclear D gene. Trimming pared 4 bases from V and 7 bases from J, leaving 10 bases between. The CDR3 is made up of 13 amino acids. Per germline, CDR1 SNHLY and CDR2 FYNNEI. CDR3 region: CASSVLGPEKLFF. The CDR3 nucleotides are TGTGCCAGCAGTGTGTTGGGCCCTGAAAAACTGTTTTTT.

The rearrangement uses TRBV27 and TRBJ2-1; D may be TRBD2 (5 bases). The V gene's germline CDR1 is MNHEY and CDR2 SMNVEV (reference sequence). V was trimmed by 6 bases and J by 4 bases, leaving 10 bases between them. The length of the CDR3 is 13 residues. Here the CDR3 reads CASRGSGYNEQFF. In DNA form, the CDR3 reads TGTGCCAGCAGAGGGAGTGGGTACAATGAGCAGTTCTTC.

The gene calls are TRBV7-2 and TRBJ2-5; TRBD2 aligns across 8 bases. V lost 5 bases and J lost 4; bases outside the gene matches: 12. Germline V gene lookup returns CDR1 SGHTA and CDR2 FQGNSA. The CDR3 consists of 16 residues. The CDR3 nucleotides are TGTGCCAGCAGCCCCGAGGGACTAGAGGGGCGAGAGACCCAGTACTTC. Translating it yields CASSPEGLEGRETQYF.

The J gene is TRBJ2-7, the V gene TRBV27; D may be TRBD1 (7 bases). Germline values: CDR1 MNHEY, CDR2 SMNVEV (reference sequence). V shed 8 bases and J shed 6 bases, with 17 bases lying between them. CDR3 length: 13 amino acids. The CDR3: CASRQGGLFEQYF. The DNA of the CDR3 is TGTGCCAGCCGACAGGGAGGATTGTTCGAGCAGTACTTC.

The V gene is TRBV7-2, the J gene TRBJ2-1, with 9 positions matching TRBD2. Per germline, CDR1 SGHTA and CDR2 FQGNSA. Unmatched junction bases numbered 2, after V lost 0 bases and J lost 2 bases. The CDR3 is 16 amino acids. CDR3 nucleotide sequence: TGTGCCAGCAGCTTAGCCGGCGGGGGGGCCTACAATGAGCAGTTCTTC. This encodes CASSLAGGGAYNEQFF.

This clone appeared a single time. The chain couples TRBV2 to TRBJ1-2, with a possible D match to TRBD1 (6 bases). The V end lost 5 bases, the J end lost 8 bases, and 12 bases lay between the germline ends. This CDR3 region has 12 residues. The germline V gene encodes CDR1 SNHLY and CDR2 FYNNEI. CDR3 residues: CASSYYDRGYTF. For the CDR3, the DNA is TGTGCCAGCAGTTACTACGACAGGGGCTACACCTTC.

The chain employs TRBV27 and TRBJ2-7, with TRBD2 identical over 10 bases. Germline assignment: CDR1 MNHEY and CDR2 SMNVEV (reference sequence). V lost 0 bases and J lost 7; bases outside the gene matches: 9. The CDR3 contains 16 residues. The DNA of the CDR3 is TGTGCCAGCAGTTTATCCTCACTAGCGGGAACAGGTGAGCAGTACTTC. This sequence encodes CASSLSSLAGTGEQYF.

The V call is TRBV6-5, the J call TRBJ1-1, with D unresolved. Between the trimmed V and J ends, which lost 2 bases and 1 base, there was a span of 5 bases. CDR3 length equals 13 residues. Germline loops: CDR1 MNHEY, CDR2 SVGAGI. CDR3 residues: CASSYEGNTEAFF. CDR3 coding DNA: TGTGCCAGCAGTTACGAGGGGAACACTGAAGCTTTCTTT.

This chain joins TRBV19 and TRBJ2-5, with 7 bases matching TRBD1. The V gene end was trimmed by 5 bases and the J gene end by 2 bases; junction bases not matched to a gene: 2. CDR1 and CDR2 from the germline V gene are LNHDA and SQIVND (reference sequence). The CDR3 consists of 13 residues. The CDR3 loop is CASSGTAQETQYF. The CDR3 DNA reads TGTGCCAGTAGTGGGACAGCGCAAGAGACCCAGTACTTC.

V is TRBV12-5 and J is TRBJ2-3, with D possibly being TRBD1 (7 bases). Germline CDR1 reads LGHNT; CDR2 reads FRNRAP. Trimming stripped 4 bases from V and 0 bases from J, with 17 bases between. The CDR3 covers 17 residues. The CDR3 DNA reads as TGTGCTAGTGGTTCAGGGGGGATCTCCTCTAGCACAGATACGCAGTATTTT. Translated, it gives CASGSGGISSSTDTQYF.